This TCR beta chain appears in the sequencing data of a study of blood T cell repertoires in COVID-19. About the research overall: Donors in the United States, Italy and Spain gave samples during acute or convalescent COVID-19.

The CDR3 extends over 14 amino acids. The J segment lost 5 bases and the V segment lost 3 bases, leaving 6 bases of the junction unmatched. From germline, CDR1 is SGHNT and CDR2 YENEEA. Participants, about 18 to 100 years old, spanned about 26 US areas. Each recovered donor of Cohort 3 presented with two negative PCRs, clearance, or symptom resolution. Per the study methods: Reference gene primer amplification gave estimated nucleated cell counts. The repertoire was sequenced with immunoSEQ multiplex PCR; TCRdb's copy has only in-frame clones and lacks some. The V and J calls and clone size were taken over from that table, and D and trimming were inferred from the DNA. Altogether about 250,000 clones are present, 88% being singletons, with the ten largest covering 3%.

This sequence was found in a woman in her forties or fifties who had recovered from COVID-19. Source material: PBMCs or T cells enriched from blood (not recorded which). This chain joins TRBV11-3 and TRBJ1-1; the match to TRBD1 covers 7 bases. DNA of the CDR3: TGTGCCAGCAGCTTTGACAGGGATACGACTGAAGCTTTCTTT. Residues: CASSFDRDTTEAFF.